This T cell receptor (beta chain) originates from a study of blood T cell repertoires in COVID-19. Study at large: There were acute and convalescent COVID-19 samples, and they came from the United States, Italy and Spain.

The repertoire was sequenced with immunoSEQ multiplex PCR; TCRdb's copy has only in-frame clones and lacks some. The data hold around 300,000 clones, with about nine tenths observed a single time. The CDR3 runs 19 residues. From germline, CDR1 is SGHRS and CDR2 YFSETQ. The V segment lost 4 bases and the J segment 0 bases; nucleotides outside the gene matches: 13. This chain joins TRBV5-1 and TRBJ1-4; 9 nucleotides match TRBD1. This receptor was identified in a woman under 30 who had recovered from COVID-19. The specimen sequenced was PBMCs or T cells enriched from blood (not recorded which). CDR3 nucleotide sequence: TGCGCCAGCAGCCCCTCTCCGGACAGGGGCCTTACAACTAATGAAAAACTGTTTTTT. Its protein is CASSPSPDRGLTTNEKLFF.